One sample yielded the 23 T cell receptor beta chains listed below, sequenced in a study of T cells after yellow fever vaccination. TCRdb recomputed calls from the 5' RACE reads with MiXCR, one row per CDR3 protein. This sample has around 500,000 distinct CDR3 sequences, with 20% to 25% found just once. Sequencing used PBMCs, obtained 21 days after the first yellow fever vaccination. The receptors originated from a young man who received the YFV17D yellow fever vaccine.

This clonotype was found many times. The rearrangement joins TRBV7-9 to TRBJ2-3; 11 positions agree with TRBD2. Germline assignment: CDR1 SEHNR and CDR2 FQNEAQ (reference sequence). V gave up 7 bases and J gave up 5 bases; unmatched junction bases: 8. The CDR3 is made up of 15 amino acids. The CDR3 protein is CASTLALAGGDTQYF. As DNA, the CDR3 is TGTGCCAGCACCTTGGCTCTAGCGGGGGGAGATACGCAGTATTTT.

The rearrangement joins TRBV7-8 to TRBJ2-7; TRBD1 might be the D (5 bases). Between the trimmed V and J ends, which lost 1 base and 5 bases, there was a span of 9 bases. CDR3 size: 13 residues. Germline CDR1 is SGHVS and CDR2 is FQNEAQ. The CDR3 protein is CASSLDSGHEQYV. In DNA, the CDR3 is TGTGCCAGCAGCTTAGATTCAGGGCACGAGCAGTACGTC.

The V gene is TRBV2, the J gene TRBJ2-2; D possibly corresponds to TRBD1 (6 bases). V shed 9 bases and J shed 5 bases, with 16 bases lying between them. The CDR3 spans 14 residues. CDR1 SNHLY and CDR2 FYNNEI come from the germline V gene. DNA of the CDR3: TGTGCCAGTAGCTCAGGGGTCGCAACCGGGGAGCTGTTTTTT. Residues: CASSSGVATGELFF.

The sample holds many counts of this clonotype. The CDR3 sequence is CASSTTGLSSYEQYF. DNA of the CDR3: TGCGCCAGCAGCACCACCGGACTAAGCTCCTACGAGCAGTACTTC. The rearrangement uses TRBV5-1 and TRBJ2-7; D is perhaps TRBD2 (6 bases). V was shortened by 4 bases and J by 0 bases, with 14 bases between the two germline ends. There are 15 residues in the CDR3. CDR1 is SGHRS and CDR2 is YFSETQ in the germline V gene. The full variable domain, completed using reference TRBV5-1 and TRBJ2-7, is KAGVTQTPRYLIKTRGQQVTLSCSPISGHRSVSWYQQTPGQGLQFLFEYFSETQRNKGNFPGRFSGRQFSNSRSEMNVSTLELGDSALYLCASSTTGLSSYEQYFGPGTRLTVT.

This clonotype appeared many times. The rearrangement uses TRBV5-1 and TRBJ2-5; 9 bases map to TRBD1. V shed 4 bases and J 7 bases; nucleotides not matched to a gene: 8. The CDR3 sequence is 14 residues long. Germline V gene data show CDR1 as SGHRS and CDR2 as YFSETQ. The CDR3 protein is CASSLGTGQGTQYF. The CDR3 DNA is TGCGCCAGCAGCCTAGGGACAGGGCAGGGGACCCAGTACTTC.

A few counts support this clonotype. The chain carries TRBV20-1 and TRBJ2-7, with D maybe TRBD1 (5 bases). V gave up 3 bases and J gave up 2 bases, with 11 bases separating them. This CDR3 is 13 amino acids long. In germline, CDR1 is DFQATT, CDR2 SNEGSKA (reference sequence). The CDR3 sequence: CSARLGQTYEQYF. CDR3 sequence (DNA): TGCAGTGCTAGGCTCGGACAAACCTACGAGCAGTACTTC.

This chain joins TRBV7-2 and TRBJ1-2; TRBD1 aligns across 8 bases. The CDR3 is 14 amino acids. J was trimmed by 7 bases and V by 1 base; bases with no gene match: 5. From germline, CDR1 is SGHTA and CDR2 FQGNSA. The CDR3 DNA reads as TGTGCCAGCAGCTTAGGGTCAGGGGGCGGTGGCTACACCTTC. Protein sequence: CASSLGSGGGGYTF.

J is TRBJ1-1 and V is TRBV6-5; D remains ambiguous. Germline V gives CDR1 MNHEY, CDR2 SVGAGI. V lost 4 bases and J lost 5, with 17 bases in between. The CDR3 is 15 residues long. CDR3 protein: CASSWASLGGTEAFF. For the CDR3, the DNA is TGTGCCAGCAGTTGGGCTAGTTTGGGAGGAACTGAAGCTTTCTTT.

This chain links TRBV6-2 or TRBV6-3 with TRBJ2-1; 8 positions match TRBD2. Germline V gives CDR1 MNHEY, CDR2 SVGEGT. The CDR3 runs to 14 residues. With V trimmed by 6 bases and J by 8 bases, 9 bases remained unmatched. The CDR3 reads CASSQTSAQDEQFF. In nucleotides, the CDR3 is TGTGCCAGCAGCCAGACTAGCGCTCAGGATGAGCAGTTCTTC.

This clonotype was seen only a few times. The chain has TRBV5-1 and TRBJ1-2; maybe TRBD1 (5 bases). CDR3 length: 13 residues. Germline V gene sequence: CDR1 SGHRS, CDR2 YFSETQ. V lost 7 bases and J 0 bases, leaving 10 bases between the germline ends. CDR3 sequence: CASRPGPNYGYTF. CDR3 coding DNA: TGCGCCAGCCGTCCGGGGCCTAACTATGGCTACACCTTC.

J is TRBJ1-2 and V is TRBV12-3 or TRBV12-4, with TRBD1 as a possible D gene (6 bases). V shed 8 bases and J shed 8 bases, with 27 bases lying between them. This CDR3 is 16 amino acids long. CDR3: CASRGGLVGMEGGYTF. The CDR3 coding sequence is TGTGCCAGCCGCGGGGGCTTAGTTGGGATGGAGGGGGGCTACACCTTC.

The gene calls are TRBV5-5 and TRBJ2-1, with D possibly TRBD2 on 6 matching bases. The V end was cut by 4 bases, the J end by 9 bases, with 14 bases between. CDR1 is SGHKS and CDR2 is YYEKEE in the germline V gene (reference sequence). The CDR3 is 13 amino acids. In DNA form, the CDR3 reads TGTGCCAGCAGCCCCAGACTAGACGGTGAGCAGTTCTTC. This translates into CASSPRLDGEQFF. The full variable domain, in which reference TRBV5-5 and TRBJ2-1 provide the parts outside the CDR3, is DAGVTQSPTHLIKTRGQQVTLRCSPISGHKSVSWYQQVLGQGPQFIFQYYEKEERGRGNFPDRFSARQFPNYSSELNVNALLLGDSALYLCASSPRLDGEQFFGPGTRLTVL.

V usage is TRBV7-9 and J usage is TRBJ2-3, with TRBD2 matching over 8 bases. V dropped 5 bases and J dropped 2; count of bases not matched to a gene: 6. CDR3 size: 15 residues. CDR1 and CDR2 (germline): SEHNR, FQNEAQ (reference sequence). The CDR3 DNA is TGTGCCAGCAGCATTACTAGCGGAGACACAGATACGCAGTATTTT. The encoded protein is CASSITSGDTDTQYF.

This clonotype occurred a few times. This chain joins TRBV6-5 and TRBJ1-5, with D perhaps TRBD1 (5 bases). The CDR3 contains 15 residues. V was cut by 0 bases and J by 7 bases, with 13 bases left in between. Germline CDR1 reads MNHEY; CDR2 reads SVGAGI. CDR3 coding DNA: TGTGCCAGCAGTTACTCGGAGGGGTCGGGGCAGCCCCAGCATTTT. It yields the protein CASSYSEGSGQPQHF.

This clonotype is medium-sized (0.01 to 0.1%) in the sample. This chain links TRBV7-2 with TRBJ2-1; 11 bases are shared with TRBD2. In germline, CDR1 is SGHTA, CDR2 FQGNSA. The CDR3 is 15 amino acids. V lost 6 bases and J lost 7; bases outside the gene matches: 8. The CDR3, as DNA: TGTGCCAGCAGTTTCGGACTAGCGGGTGGGAATGAGCAGTTCTTC. This sequence encodes CASSFGLAGGNEQFF.

This clonotype was counted between two and nine times. The rearrangement links TRBV4-3 to TRBJ1-1, with D possibly matching TRBD1 (5 bases). The CDR3 has 18 amino acids. V lost 0 bases and J lost 3, with 20 bases in between. From germline, CDR1 is LGHNA and CDR2 YSLEER. This chain's CDR3 is CASSQDRGRDLGDTEAFF. CDR3 coding DNA: TGCGCCAGCAGCCAAGATCGAGGTCGGGACCTGGGGGACACTGAAGCTTTCTTT.

The V call is TRBV24-1, the J call TRBJ2-3; tentatively, D is TRBD2 (5 bases). Germline lookup yields CDR1 KGHDR and CDR2 SFDVKD. V was trimmed by 7 bases and J by 3 bases, leaving 16 bases between them. This CDR3 is 15 amino acids long. CDR3 nucleotide sequence: TGTGCCACCAGCCAACCTCCACCGGGGACAGATACGCAGTATTTT. Its translation: CATSQPPPGTDTQYF.

V is TRBV28 and J is TRBJ2-7, with 9 bases fitting TRBD1. CDR1 MDHEN and CDR2 SYDVKM come from the germline V gene. V lost 7 bases and J lost 4; bases outside the gene matches: 8. The CDR3 runs to 14 residues. The CDR3 spells CASNPGQGGYEQYV. The CDR3 nucleotides are TGTGCCAGCAACCCGGGACAGGGTGGGTACGAGCAGTACGTC.

This clonotype has a handful of counts. V is TRBV15 and J is TRBJ2-5; D remains ambiguous. This CDR3 is 17 amino acids long. The V gene lost 5 bases and the J gene lost 6 bases, with 25 bases spanning the gap. The germline V gene encodes CDR1 LNHNV and CDR2 YYDKDF (reference sequence). Here the CDR3 reads CATSPSSPRLRNQTQYF. The DNA of the CDR3 is TGTGCCACCAGCCCTTCCTCGCCCCGGCTCCGAAATCAGACCCAGTACTTC.

The J gene is TRBJ2-1, the V gene TRBV11-2, with TRBD2 matching over 8 bases. J lost 4 bases, V lost 5 bases, and 10 bases had no gene match. The CDR3 is made up of 16 amino acids. CDR1 and CDR2 from the germline V gene are SGHAT and FQNNGV. The CDR3 sequence is CASSPRAGVNYNEQFF. DNA for the CDR3: TGTGCCAGCAGCCCCCGAGCGGGGGTAAATTACAATGAGCAGTTCTTC.

V gene TRBV27 combines with J gene TRBJ2-7; TRBD2 agrees at 8 bases. Trimming at V came to 5 bases and at J to 7 bases, leaving 7 bases not matched to a gene. Germline-derived CDR1 and CDR2 are MNHEY and SMNVEV (reference sequence). The CDR3 length is 13 residues. The chain's CDR3 is CASSPGGMHEQYV. The CDR3 DNA reads as TGTGCCAGCAGTCCGGGGGGGATGCATGAGCAGTACGTC.

V and J are TRBV6-5 and TRBJ1-6, with D tentatively TRBD1 (6 bases). The CDR3 loop spans 15 amino acids. Deletions cut 1 base from V and 5 bases from J, with 9 bases between. In germline, CDR1 is MNHEY, CDR2 SVGAGI. The CDR3 spells CASSYWGPNNSPLHF. DNA for the CDR3: TGTGCCAGCAGTTACTGGGGGCCCAATAATTCACCCCTCCACTTT.

The chain links TRBV12-3 or TRBV12-4 to TRBJ2-2; TRBD1 matches at 8 bases. V was clipped by 5 bases and J by 6 bases; unmatched bases: 5. The CDR3 consists of 14 residues. The CDR3 region is CASSGAGGPGELFF. DNA for the CDR3: TGTGCCAGCAGTGGAGCAGGGGGCCCCGGGGAGCTGTTTTTT.